This T cell receptor (beta chain) was recorded in a study of blood T cell repertoires in COVID-19. Overall study: Material from acute and convalescent COVID-19 was sourced from the United States, Italy and Spain. The analysed material was cDNA or gDNA that came from T cells, B-cell-depleted T cells, or PBMCs.

This clone was detected only once. Trimming stripped 6 bases from V and 3 bases from J, with 14 bases between. CDR1 and CDR2 from the germline V gene are MNHEY and SVGAGI. The length of the CDR3 is 15 residues. Seattle's cohort entered during active infection and was followed longitudinally. Under the authors' procedure: Reference gene primers were amplified, and this amplification served to estimate nucleated cell counts. Sequenced by immunoSEQ multiplex PCR; TCRdb stores in-frame clones only, minus some. That table furnishes V, J and clone size, whereas the DNA furnished D and trimming. The sample has some 250,000 clones, around 90% seen once.

The gene calls are TRBV6-5 and TRBJ1-4; perhaps TRBD1 as D (5 bases). This sequence was found in a woman aged 55-70 years with COVID-19, enrolled during active disease. The sequenced sample was peripheral blood. The CDR3 DNA reads TGTGCCAGCAGCCACGACAGAACATCTAATGAAAAACTGTTTTTT. Its protein is CASSHDRTSNEKLFF.